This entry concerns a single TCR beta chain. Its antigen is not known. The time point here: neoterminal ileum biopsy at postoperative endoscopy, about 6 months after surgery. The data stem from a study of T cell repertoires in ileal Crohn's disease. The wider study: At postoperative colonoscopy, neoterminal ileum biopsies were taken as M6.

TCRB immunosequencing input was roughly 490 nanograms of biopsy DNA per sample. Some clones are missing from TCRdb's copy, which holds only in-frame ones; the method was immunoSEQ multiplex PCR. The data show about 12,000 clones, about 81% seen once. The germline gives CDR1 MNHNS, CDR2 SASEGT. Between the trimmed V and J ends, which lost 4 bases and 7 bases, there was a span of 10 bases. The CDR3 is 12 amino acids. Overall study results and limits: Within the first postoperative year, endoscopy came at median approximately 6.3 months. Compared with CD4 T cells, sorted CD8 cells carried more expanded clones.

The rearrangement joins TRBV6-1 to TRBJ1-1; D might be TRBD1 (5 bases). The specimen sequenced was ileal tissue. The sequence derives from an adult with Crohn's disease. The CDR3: CASSVRALEAFF. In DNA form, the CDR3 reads TGTGCCAGCAGTGTCAGGGCGCTTGAAGCTTTCTTT.